One and the same sample provided the 19 T cell receptor beta chains below, sequenced in a study of cytomegalovirus exposure and HLA in healthy donors. With 60 Vbeta and 13 Jbeta primers, the PCR was carried out. Profiling relied on immunoSEQ multiplex PCR, and the TCRdb table lists in-frame clones only, not all of them. The sample records almost 200,000 clones, around 75% being singletons. Sequencing was performed on PBMCs. These TCRs come from a male donor in good health and CMV-seropositive.

The V and J genes are TRBV7-3 and TRBJ2-7, with 7 bases aligning to TRBD2. CDR3 length: 13 residues. V shed 8 bases and J 3 bases; nucleotides not matched to a gene: 7. From germline, CDR1 is SGHTA and CDR2 FQGTGA. CDR3 protein: CASGQQRGYEQYF. The CDR3, as DNA: TGTGCCAGCGGCCAACAGCGGGGCTACGAGCAGTACTTC.

The V gene is TRBV4-3, the J gene TRBJ1-4; D unresolved. The V gene's germline CDR1 is LGHNA and CDR2 YSLEER. The CDR3 contains 16 residues. Trimming shortened V by 0 bases and J by 6 bases, and 14 bases separated the two germline ends. DNA for the CDR3: TGCGCCAGCAGCCAAGATGCGGGGAGTCGCGATGAAAAACTGTTTTTT. Translation gives CASSQDAGSRDEKLFF.

The count of this clone is one. CDR3 amino acids: CASSELAGVTYEQYF. CDR3 DNA sequence: TGTGCCAGCAGTGAACTAGCGGGAGTCACCTACGAGCAGTACTTC. The V call is TRBV6-4, the J call TRBJ2-7; 11 bases align to TRBD2. The CDR3 extends over 15 amino acids. J lost 2 bases, V lost 3 bases, and 3 bases had no gene match. Per the germline V gene, CDR1 is MRHNA and CDR2 is SNTAGT.

This clone was counted once. J is TRBJ1-5 and V is TRBV28; D gene uncertain. The V gene's germline CDR1 is MDHEN and CDR2 SYDVKM. The CDR3 consists of 16 residues. Trimming took off 5 bases at V and 6 bases at J, with 20 bases between the two ends. The CDR3 nucleotides read TGTGCCAGCAGTATTATCAGACACTCAGGTACTCAGCCCCAGCATTTT. Protein: CASSIIRHSGTQPQHF.

This chain links TRBV19 with TRBJ1-2, with D perhaps TRBD1 (6 bases). The CDR3 has 14 residues. Trimming removed 7 bases at V and 4 bases at J, with 16 bases between. Germline-derived CDR1 and CDR2 are LNHDA and SQIVND (reference sequence). The CDR3 sequence: CASTDRFLGYGYTF. In DNA form, the CDR3 reads TGTGCCAGTACAGACAGGTTTTTGGGCTATGGCTACACCTTC.

The chain uses TRBV19 and TRBJ1-2, with D uncertain. V gave up 2 bases and J gave up 6 bases, with 13 bases separating them. The V gene's germline CDR1 is LNHDA and CDR2 SQIVND (reference sequence). This CDR3 comprises 14 residues. CDR3 nucleotide sequence: TGTGCCAGTAGTATAATTGGGCTTTCCAATGGCTACACCTTC. It codes for CASSIIGLSNGYTF. The complete variable domain, with remaining parts taken from reference TRBV19 and TRBJ1-2, reads DGGITQSPKYLFRKEGQNVTLSCEQNLNHDAMYWYRQDPGQGLRLIYYSQIVNDFQKGDIAEGYSVSREKKESFPLTVTSAQKNPTAFYLCASSIIGLSNGYTFGSGTRLTVV.

The chain links TRBV11-2 to TRBJ1-2, with D unclear. V lost 5 bases and J lost 8, with 12 bases in between. The CDR3 consists of 12 residues. The germline gives CDR1 SGHAT, CDR2 FQNNGV. The CDR3 coding sequence is TGTGCCAGCAGCAGATCGAACGGGGGCTACACCTTC. It codes for CASSRSNGGYTF.

The rearrangement uses TRBV30 and TRBJ2-3, with D maybe TRBD1 (5 bases). The germline V gene encodes CDR1 GTSNPN and CDR2 SVGIG (reference sequence). The CDR3 sequence is 15 residues long. V lost 0 bases, J lost 4 bases, and 14 bases lay in between. DNA for the CDR3: TGTGCCTGGAGTGTAGGGGCGGCTAGGGCAGATACGCAGTATTTT. Protein sequence: CAWSVGAARADTQYF.

The V gene is TRBV30, the J gene TRBJ1-5; D might be TRBD1 (6 bases). The V gene's germline CDR1 is GTSNPN and CDR2 SVGIG (reference sequence). Trimming shortened V by 3 bases and J by 5 bases, and 11 bases separated the two germline ends. This CDR3 contains 13 residues. CDR3 nucleotide sequence: TGTGCCTGGAGACAGGGATTAGATCAGCCCCAGCATTTT. Translating it yields CAWRQGLDQPQHF.

The gene calls are TRBV18 and TRBJ1-2, with D perhaps TRBD1 (6 bases). Trimming stripped 2 bases from V and 6 bases from J, with 7 bases between. Germline V gene lookup returns CDR1 KGHSH and CDR2 LQKENI. This CDR3 region has 12 residues. In DNA, the CDR3 is TGTGCCAGCTCACCAAAGGGGGATGGCTACACCTTC. Translating gives CASSPKGDGYTF.

The J gene is TRBJ2-7, the V gene TRBV5-1, with 8 bases identical to TRBD2. V was pared by 4 bases and J by 3 bases, with 12 bases of the junction left unmatched. Per germline, CDR1 SGHRS and CDR2 YFSETQ. The CDR3 loop spans 16 amino acids. CDR3 loop: CASSLGGGGGYYEQYF. In nucleotides, the CDR3 is TGCGCCAGCAGCCTCGGAGGAGGCGGGGGGTACTACGAGCAGTACTTC. The full variable domain, with the rest looked up from reference TRBV5-1 and TRBJ2-7, is KAGVTQTPRYLIKTRGQQVTLSCSPISGHRSVSWYQQTPGQGLQFLFEYFSETQRNKGNFPGRFSGRQFSNSRSEMNVSTLELGDSALYLCASSLGGGGGYYEQYFGPGTRLTVT.

CDR3 sequence: CASSRDTSTDTQYF. The DNA of the CDR3 is TGTGCCAGCAGTCGGGACACCAGCACAGATACGCAGTATTTT. V gene TRBV6-4 combines with J gene TRBJ2-3, with D perhaps matching TRBD1 (6 bases). Trimming cost V 5 bases and J 0 bases, with 9 bases left between them. CDR3 length equals 14 residues. Per germline, CDR1 MRHNA and CDR2 SNTAGT.

The chain uses TRBV5-1 and TRBJ2-7; D is unclear. Per germline, CDR1 SGHRS and CDR2 YFSETQ. Trimming pared 3 bases from V and 4 bases from J, leaving 8 bases between. The CDR3 contains 12 residues. CDR3 nucleotides: TGCGCCAGCAGCTACACAAGTTACGAGCAGTACTTC. Translating it yields CASSYTSYEQYF.

CDR3 nucleotide sequence: TGTGCCAGCTCACCAGTGAGGGGGCACACTGAAGCTTTCTTT. This gives the protein CASSPVRGHTEAFF. The chain is built from TRBV18 and TRBJ1-1; 7 bases match TRBD1. The germline V gene encodes CDR1 KGHSH and CDR2 LQKENI. V lost 2 bases, J lost 3 bases, and 3 bases stayed unmatched. CDR3 length: 14 amino acids.

The rearrangement joins TRBV7-2 to TRBJ2-3, with 9 bases lining up with TRBD2. Germline values: CDR1 SGHTA, CDR2 FQGNSA. V lost 2 bases to trimming and J lost 2 bases; unmatched junction nucleotides: 11. The CDR3 totals 18 residues. The CDR3 loop reads CASSLRHLSGGITDTQYF. CDR3 DNA sequence: TGTGCCAGCAGCTTACGCCATCTTAGCGGGGGTATCACAGATACGCAGTATTTT.

The chain couples TRBV6-6 to TRBJ1-2; possibly TRBD1 for D (6 bases). Per germline, CDR1 MNHNY and CDR2 SVGAGI (reference sequence). Trimming cost V 5 bases and J 10 bases, with 20 bases left between them. The CDR3 consists of 14 residues. CDR3 nucleotides: TGTGCCAGCAGTCCCGGACAGCGGTTTTTTTTCTACACCTTC. Its protein product is CASSPGQRFFFYTF.

The J gene is TRBJ2-2, the V gene TRBV4-3; 7 nucleotides match TRBD2. The germline V gene encodes CDR1 LGHNA and CDR2 YSLEER. The CDR3 extends over 15 amino acids. J was trimmed by 7 bases and V by 0 bases; bases with no gene match: 5. For the CDR3, the DNA is TGCGCCAGCAGCCAAGAGGCGGGAGCTCGCGGGGAGCTGTTTTTT. It translates to CASSQEAGARGELFF.

The chain has TRBV11-3 and TRBJ2-1; 8 bases fit TRBD1. The ends lost 1 base at V and 3 bases at J; junction bases unmatched: 8. The CDR3 contains 17 residues. The germline gives CDR1 SGHNT, CDR2 YENEEA. The CDR3 DNA is TGTGCCAGCAGCTTAGGGACAGGGTTGAGGTTCTACAATGAGCAGTTCTTC. Its translation is CASSLGTGLRFYNEQFF.

The chain carries TRBV11-1 and TRBJ2-5; 8 bases are a match to TRBD2. CDR1 SGHAT and CDR2 FQDESV come from the germline V gene (reference sequence). The CDR3 covers 16 residues. J lost 0 bases, V lost 1 base, and 4 bases had no gene match. The CDR3 DNA follows: TGTGCCAGCAGCTTAGATGTAGCGGGGTACCAAGAGACCCAGTACTTC. Translating it yields CASSLDVAGYQETQYF.